A single sample gave rise to the 13 T cell receptor beta chains below, sequenced in a study of T cells after yellow fever vaccination. Each CDR3 protein is one row after TCRdb ran MiXCR on the 5' RACE reads. The table shows 400,000 or so distinct CDR3 sequences, with roughly 20% occurring only once. This specimen consisted of PBMCs, obtained before the yellow fever booster vaccination. The origin of the receptors is a man younger than 35 who received the YFV17D yellow fever vaccine.

The V gene is TRBV7-6, the J gene TRBJ2-3; TRBD1 or TRBD2 may be the D gene (5 bases each). Germline assignment: CDR1 SGHVS and CDR2 FNYEAQ. V was pared by 4 bases and J by 4 bases, with 15 bases between. This CDR3 has 15 residues. The CDR3 DNA is TGTGCCAGCAGCTCCTACCGGGGACGCCCAGATACGCAGTATTTT. Amino acids: CASSSYRGRPDTQYF.

The sample holds a few counts of this clonotype. This chain links TRBV9 with TRBJ2-1, with 7 bases that match TRBD2. With V trimmed by 6 bases and J by 4 bases, 10 bases remained unmatched. In germline, CDR1 is SGDLS, CDR2 YYNGEE. The CDR3 is 15 residues long. The CDR3 DNA follows: TGTGCCAGCACCCGAGCGGGGAACCTTTACAATGAGCAGTTCTTC. Amino acid sequence: CASTRAGNLYNEQFF.

The V and J genes are TRBV12-3 or TRBV12-4 and TRBJ1-5, with D possibly matching TRBD1 (6 bases). The CDR3 contains 14 residues. V lost 6 bases and J lost 5, with 14 bases in between. The DNA for the CDR3 is TGTGCCAGCAGCCACCGGGACACCCATCAGCCCCAGCATTTT. Its translation: CASSHRDTHQPQHF.

The rearrangement links TRBV30 to TRBJ1-2, with a possible D match to TRBD1 (5 bases). Germline V gives CDR1 GTSNPN, CDR2 SVGIG (reference sequence). V was trimmed by 3 bases and J by 0 bases, leaving 14 bases between them. The CDR3 is made up of 15 amino acids. The CDR3 coding sequence is TGTGCCTGGAGCCCGACAGTAAAGTCTAACTATGGCTACACCTTC. This sequence encodes CAWSPTVKSNYGYTF.

With regard to this clonotype: No DNA is shown, since the ends of the CDR3 on it are uncertain; the CDR3 is the one TCRdb lists. The chain joins TRBV30 to TRBJ2-1; the DNA was not compared with TRBD1, the D call given in the table. In germline, CDR1 is GTSNPN, CDR2 SVGIG (reference sequence). The CDR3 has 13 residues if both end residues are counted. This chain's CDR3 is CAWGSGSDVVRLF.

The rearrangement links TRBV4-2 to TRBJ2-5; the D is unclear. The CDR3 contains 18 residues. Trimming shortened V by 1 base and J by 5 bases, and 23 bases separated the two germline ends. Germline V CDR1 and CDR2: LGHNA, YNFKEQ. CDR3 loop: CASSQAQSLSSWGETQYF. In DNA form, the CDR3 reads TGTGCCAGCAGCCAAGCACAATCACTATCGTCATGGGGTGAGACCCAGTACTTC.

This chain connects TRBV5-1 to TRBJ1-1; 7 bases fit TRBD1. V lost 5 bases and J lost 11; bases outside the gene matches: 15. Germline V lookup: CDR1 SGHRS, CDR2 YFSETQ. The CDR3 runs to 14 residues. In nucleotides, the CDR3 is TGCGCCAGCAGGCCGGGGACAGCACAAAGGGAGGCTTTCTTT. This codes for CASRPGTAQREAFF.

The V and J genes are TRBV4-3 and TRBJ2-1; the match to TRBD2 covers 13 bases. In germline, CDR1 is LGHNA, CDR2 YSLEER. This CDR3 comprises 20 residues. Trimming cost V 4 bases and J 0 bases; bases outside gene matches: 12. This chain's CDR3 is CASSLSSRTSGGSSYNEQFF. The DNA for the CDR3 is TGCGCCAGCAGCCTAAGCAGTAGGACTAGCGGGGGCAGCTCCTACAATGAGCAGTTCTTC.

The rearrangement uses TRBV7-9 and TRBJ2-4; D uncertain. This CDR3 has 11 amino acids. Germline V gene sequence: CDR1 SEHNR, CDR2 FQNEAQ (reference sequence). Trimming took off 0 bases at V and 8 bases at J, with 2 bases between the two ends. In DNA, the CDR3 is TGTGCCAGCAGCTTAGCATACATTCAGTACTTC. It codes for CASSLAYIQYF.

The CDR3 DNA follows: TGTGCCAGCAGCCAAGAGAGGGGGCCCGGAGGCCCAGATACGCAGTATTTT. This gives the protein CASSQERGPGGPDTQYF. The chain joins TRBV3-1 to TRBJ2-3, with 7 bases identical to TRBD1. The junction had 10 bases not matched to a gene; V was cut back by 0 bases and J by 4 bases. The CDR3 consists of 17 residues. From germline, CDR1 is LGHDT and CDR2 YNNKEL (reference sequence).

V usage is TRBV6-5 and J usage is TRBJ1-2; 7 nucleotides line up with TRBD1. The CDR3 has 14 residues. Germline V CDR1 and CDR2: MNHEY, SVGAGI. V shed 2 bases, J shed 4 bases, and the junction held 4 bases outside the gene matches. CDR3 DNA: TGTGCCAGCAGTTACGGGTCAGGGGGCTATGGCTACACCTTC. Its translation is CASSYGSGGYGYTF.

This clonotype was detected many times. The chain carries TRBV29-1 and TRBJ2-1, with TRBD2 as a possible D gene (7 bases). The germline CDR1 and CDR2 sequences are SQVTM and ANQGSEA. V lost 3 bases and J 3 bases, leaving 18 bases between the germline ends. CDR3 length: 16 amino acids. The CDR3 spells CSVEAGASGSYNEQFF. CDR3 nucleotide sequence: TGCAGCGTTGAGGCGGGGGCCTCGGGGAGCTACAATGAGCAGTTCTTC.

This clonotype was counted at least ten times. The chain has TRBV7-2 and TRBJ2-7; D remains ambiguous. The CDR3 is 12 residues long. Germline V gene sequence: CDR1 SGHTA, CDR2 FQGNSA. V was trimmed by 6 bases and J by 3 bases, leaving 9 bases between them. The CDR3 region has the DNA TGTGCCAGCAGTTCTACCCACTACGAGCAGTACTTC. Translation: CASSSTHYEQYF.